These T cell receptor beta chains were read from a single sample in a study of cytomegalovirus exposure and HLA in healthy donors. Sequencing used immunoSEQ multiplex PCR; TCRdb keeps in-frame clones, though not all of them. The data hold approximately 190,000 clones, with approximately 84% observed a single time. Sequenced: PBMCs. Source of these receptors: a middle-aged man in good health and CMV-seronegative. Both conserved end residues are part of each CDR3.

>TRBV19|TRBJ2-2
CASIQERGRGTGELFF
>TRBV4-3|TRBJ1-5
CASSQDLAGGGQPQHF
>TRBV2|TRBJ1-5
CASSGDSNYQPQHF
>TRBV6-5|TRBJ1-6
CASSLGQGRPPLHF
>TRBV6-5|TRBJ1-2
CASSLGGGYTF
>TRBV2|TRBJ2-3
CASKSLSTDTQYF
>TRBV6-5|TRBJ1-2
CASSLTNPRNYGYTF
>TRBV5-6|TRBJ2-2
CASSSDRATGELFF
>TRBV7-9|TRBJ1-1
CASSLLQGGLFNTEAFF
>TRBV11-2|TRBJ2-5
CASSPRLAEVQETQYF
>TRBV7-2|TRBJ2-1
CASSFGGNNEQFF
>TRBV4-3|TRBJ2-3
CASSQGPTRTASADTQYF
>TRBV2|TRBJ2-6
CASSATSRSSGANVLTF
>TRBV5-5|TRBJ2-3
CASSFSLTDTQYF
>TRBV9|TRBJ2-3
CASSVVTSPSTDTQYF
>TRBV4-3|TRBJ1-2
CASSQDRGGGGYTF
>TRBV20-1|TRBJ1-1
CSAPENTEAFF
>TRBV5-1|TRBJ2-1
CASSARDYSGLGNNEQFF
>TRBV13|TRBJ2-3
CASSLGGGTDTQYF
>TRBV14|TRBJ2-7
CASSQRGRYEQYF
>TRBV14|TRBJ2-5
CASSHRGQVTQYF
>TRBV6-6|TRBJ2-7
CASSYAGGPSYEQYF
>TRBV9|TRBJ2-5
CASAPGGYQETQYF